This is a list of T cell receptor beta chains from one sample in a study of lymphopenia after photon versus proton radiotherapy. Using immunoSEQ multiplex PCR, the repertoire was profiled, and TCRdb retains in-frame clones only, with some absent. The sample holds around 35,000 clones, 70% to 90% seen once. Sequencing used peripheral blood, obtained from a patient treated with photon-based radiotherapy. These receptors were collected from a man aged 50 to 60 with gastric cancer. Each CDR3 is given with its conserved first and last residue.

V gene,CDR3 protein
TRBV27,CASSRDRGGGNYGYTF
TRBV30,CAWSKDRENTEAFF
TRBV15,CATSRGIDREGLTYEQYF
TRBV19,CASSIAGATDTQYF
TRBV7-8,CASSLAGGTLETQYF
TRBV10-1,CASSALLQGGDTGELFF
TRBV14,CASSRGGLLNYGYTF
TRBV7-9,CASSSNPQTNEQYF
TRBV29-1,CSVASTSYNEQFF
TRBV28,CASSLIGGGSYNSPLHF
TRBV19,CASSIGQALPGETQYF
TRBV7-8,CASSLVRDPVAEAFF
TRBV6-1,CASSEVGPYTDTQYF
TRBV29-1,CSVEWPSYDNEQFF
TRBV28,CASSLALKIASTDTQYF
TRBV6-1,CASRSTGNWETQYF
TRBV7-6,CASSLVGKSYNEQFF
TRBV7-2,CASSLALSGSGELFF
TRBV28,CASSPSPYEQYF
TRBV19,CASSARLAGVVREQFF
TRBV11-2,CASRLPGQHYNEQFF
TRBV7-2,CASSLGSRISYNEQFF
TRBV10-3,CAISDPDRAGSPEYF
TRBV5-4,CASSRSGRTDTQYF
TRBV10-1,CASSESDRASTDTQYF
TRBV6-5,CASSSGREQYF
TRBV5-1,CASRSRGSSHEKLFF
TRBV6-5,CATRLDIYGYTF
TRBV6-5,CASRPPGIDTQYF
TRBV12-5,CASGSRLAGDTGELFF
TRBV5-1,CASSSGSGVNEQFF
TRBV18,CASSSRDLAGDTGELFF
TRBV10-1,CASSELSTGELFF
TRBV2,CASSWDRDSYGYTF
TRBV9,CASSDRNTIYF
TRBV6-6,CASSDDRELWSYTF
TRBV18,CASSWGQQETQYF
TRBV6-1,CATWTTSGKGNEQYF
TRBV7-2,CASSLAGTTDTQYF
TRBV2,CASSGQGYYSGANVLTF
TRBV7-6,CASSSGTTIARGGYTF
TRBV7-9,CASSSSGSNEQFF
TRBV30,CAWRRTSGYEQYF
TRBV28,CASSTPGQGPYEQYF
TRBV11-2,CASSLGVAGGRNEQFF
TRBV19,CASSILGAQSDYEQYF
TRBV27,CASRGSYNSPLHF
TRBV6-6,CASSSGLAGAYNEQFF
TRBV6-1,CASEQGVYGYTF